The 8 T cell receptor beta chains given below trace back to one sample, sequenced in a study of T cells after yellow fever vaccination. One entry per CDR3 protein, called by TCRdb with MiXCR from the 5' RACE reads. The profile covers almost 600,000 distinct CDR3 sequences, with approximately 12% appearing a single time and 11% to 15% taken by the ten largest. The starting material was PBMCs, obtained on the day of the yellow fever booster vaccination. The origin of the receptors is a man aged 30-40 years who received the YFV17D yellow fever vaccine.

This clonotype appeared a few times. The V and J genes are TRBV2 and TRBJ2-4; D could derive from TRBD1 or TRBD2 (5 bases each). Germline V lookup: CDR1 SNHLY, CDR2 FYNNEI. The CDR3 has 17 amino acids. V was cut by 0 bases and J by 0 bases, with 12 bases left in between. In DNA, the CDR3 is TGTGCCAGCAGTGAAGCGCTGTGGGGGACAGCCAAAAACATTCAGTACTTC. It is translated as CASSEALWGTAKNIQYF.

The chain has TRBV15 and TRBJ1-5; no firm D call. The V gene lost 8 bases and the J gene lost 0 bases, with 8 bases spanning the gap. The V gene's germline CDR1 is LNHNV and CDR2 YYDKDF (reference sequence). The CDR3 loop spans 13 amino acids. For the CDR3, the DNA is TGTGCCACCCGAGGGAGTAGCAATCAGCCCCAGCATTTT. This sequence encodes CATRGSSNQPQHF.

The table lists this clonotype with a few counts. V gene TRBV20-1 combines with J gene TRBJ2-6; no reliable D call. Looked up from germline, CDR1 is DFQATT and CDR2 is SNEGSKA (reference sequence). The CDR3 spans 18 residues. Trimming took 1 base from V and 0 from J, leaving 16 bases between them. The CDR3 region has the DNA TGCAGTGCTAGAGTTCGGGCCCGGGCCCACTCTGGGGCCAACGTCCTGACTTTC. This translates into CSARVRARAHSGANVLTF.

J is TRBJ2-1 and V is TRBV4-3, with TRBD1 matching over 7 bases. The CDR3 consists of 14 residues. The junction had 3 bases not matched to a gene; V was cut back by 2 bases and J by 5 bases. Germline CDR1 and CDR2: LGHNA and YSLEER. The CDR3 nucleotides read TGCGCCAGCAGCCAATCGACAGGGAACAATGAGCAGTTCTTC. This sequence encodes CASSQSTGNNEQFF.

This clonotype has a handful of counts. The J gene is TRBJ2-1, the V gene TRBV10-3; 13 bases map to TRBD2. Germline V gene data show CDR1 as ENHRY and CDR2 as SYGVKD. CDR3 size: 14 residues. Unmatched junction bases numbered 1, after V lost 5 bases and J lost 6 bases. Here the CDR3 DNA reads TGTGCCATCAGTAGGACTAGCGGGAGCAATGAGCAGTTCTTC. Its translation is CAISRTSGSNEQFF.

The CDR3 DNA reads as TGTGCCAGCACCTCCGAAAGGGGATTGAACACCGGGGAGCTGTTTTTT. Translated: CASTSERGLNTGELFF. The chain has TRBV5-6 and TRBJ2-2, with D possibly matching TRBD1 (5 bases). Trimming shortened V by 6 bases and J by 1 base, and 16 bases separated the two germline ends. This CDR3 comprises 16 residues. CDR1 is SGHDT and CDR2 is YYEEEE in the germline V gene.

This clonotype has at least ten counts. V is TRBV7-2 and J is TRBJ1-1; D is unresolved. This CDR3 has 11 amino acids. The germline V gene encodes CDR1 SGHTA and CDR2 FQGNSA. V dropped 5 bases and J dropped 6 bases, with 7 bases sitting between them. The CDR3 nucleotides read TGTGCCAGCAGCGGCCGGGCTGAAGCTTTCTTT. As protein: CASSGRAEAFF.

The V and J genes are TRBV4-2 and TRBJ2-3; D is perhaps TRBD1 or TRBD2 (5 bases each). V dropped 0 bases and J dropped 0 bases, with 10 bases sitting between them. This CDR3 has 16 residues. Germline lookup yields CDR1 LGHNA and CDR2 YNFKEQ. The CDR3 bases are TGTGCCAGCAGCCAAGATCGGGACGGGAGCACAGATACGCAGTATTTT. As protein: CASSQDRDGSTDTQYF.